This paragraph covers one T cell receptor beta chain sequence. This record belongs to a study of blood T cell repertoires in COVID-19. Looking at the study overall: COVID-19 samples collected from the United States, Italy and Spain covered acute and convalescent phases. T cells, B-cell-depleted T cells, or PBMCs supplied cDNA or gDNA.

Germline values: CDR1 KGHSH, CDR2 LQKENI. The ends lost 3 bases at V and 1 base at J; junction bases unmatched: 9. CDR3 length equals 17 residues. Source study methods: Estimation of nucleated cell counts was performed using reference gene primer amplification. Sequencing used immunoSEQ multiplex PCR; TCRdb keeps in-frame clones, though not all of them. The DNA was the basis for D and trimming; V, J and clone size are from that table. This table has about 520,000 clones, roughly 88% appearing once. Sample: peripheral blood. The chain employs TRBV18 and TRBJ2-3; 8 nucleotides align to TRBD2. This clonotype was obtained from a human donor in a cohort sampled during active COVID-19. This CDR3 reads CASSPKNSGKGTDTQYF. Written as DNA, the CDR3 is TGTGCCAGCTCACCGAAGAATAGCGGGAAGGGCACAGATACGCAGTATTTT. Full variable domain (outside the CDR3, taken from reference TRBV18 and TRBJ2-3): NAGVMQNPRHLVRRRGQEARLRCSPMKGHSHVYWYRQLPEEGLKFMVYLQKENIIDESGMPKERFSAEFPKEGPSILRIQQVVRGDSAAYFCASSPKNSGKGTDTQYFGPGTRLTVL.